This T cell receptor (beta chain) was observed in a study of T cells after yellow fever vaccination. About the study: Fractions low in cell number were prepared with SMART-Seq v4 Ultra Low Input.

In regard to this clonotype: Its antigen is undetermined.

The study's findings and limits: Reappearance after the booster was observed for most primary-vaccination clones (about 95% CD4, roughly 90% CD8). The presence of abundant clonotypes contaminating from the bulk population was possible in FACS-sorted repertoires.

TCRdb processed the 5' RACE reads anew with MiXCR; each CDR3 protein has one entry. The table includes fewer than 85,000 distinct CDR3 sequences, over 7.5% detected once. The specimen comprised CD8+ T cells sorted from PBMCs, sampled on the day of the yellow fever booster vaccination. This TCR came from a man in his thirties or forties who received the YFV17D yellow fever vaccine.

The CDR3 reads CASSQDRAGANTGELFF. As DNA, the CDR3 is TGCGCCAGCAGCCAAGATCGCGCGGGCGCGAACACCGGGGAGCTGTTTTTT. The chain uses TRBV4-3 and TRBJ2-2; a possible D gene is TRBD2 (5 bases). CDR1 and CDR2 from the germline V gene are LGHNA and YSLEER. The CDR3 is 17 amino acids. V was trimmed by 0 bases and J by 0 bases, leaving 11 bases between them.